Listed below are T cell receptor beta chains from one sample, sequenced in a study of blood T cell repertoires in COVID-19. The data were produced by immunoSEQ multiplex PCR, yet TCRdb's version contains in-frame clones alone and is incomplete. The sample shows under 150,000 clones, roughly 76% of them seen only once. Sequencing was done on a sample of peripheral blood. These receptors were collected from a man older than 75 with acute or convalescent COVID-19. CDR3s include the opening cysteine and the closing phenylalanine or tryptophan. Not every row has a clone size; where given, it reads once, few, many or a size class.

clone size,V gene,J gene,CDR3 protein
-,TRBV6-2/TRBV6-3,TRBJ2-7,CASSEDRGLRYEQYF
medium-sized,TRBV2,TRBJ2-7,CASSSGSLSYEQYF
-,TRBV6-1,TRBJ1-1,CASSEAYRGHTEAFF
few,TRBV6-4,TRBJ1-2,CASSEQGTANYGYTF
-,TRBV6-1,TRBJ1-2,CASSERGNGYTF
-,TRBV13,TRBJ1-5,CASSSLNQPQHF
-,TRBV9,TRBJ2-5,CASSLRGYQETQYF
-,TRBV6-2/TRBV6-3,TRBJ1-2,CASSSPTGSRYGYTF
once,TRBV30,TRBJ2-5,CAWSLGQQETQYF
few,TRBV5-1,TRBJ2-5,CASSMQGQLKQETQYF
-,TRBV6-6,TRBJ2-5,CASRLGTAQETQYF
few,TRBV4-1,TRBJ2-1,CASSRPGQGDNEQFF
-,TRBV7-9,TRBJ2-1,CASSVSGTSGGVEQFF
-,TRBV10-2,TRBJ1-1,CASSRQPRGVTEAFF
-,TRBV4-1,TRBJ1-1,CASSQVDGGVTEAFF
-,TRBV7-9,TRBJ2-3,CASSLGGGGSTDTQYF
-,TRBV9,TRBJ1-2,CASSGTGNYGYTF
-,TRBV6-5,TRBJ2-5,CASSYLTGGETQYF
-,TRBV5-1,TRBJ1-4,CASSLGTGLGEKLFF
once,TRBV7-8,TRBJ1-1,CASSFQGPEAFF
-,TRBV7-2,TRBJ2-4,CASSSSYGQGRNIQYF
once,TRBV10-3,TRBJ2-3,CAISESERTDTQYF
-,TRBV28,TRBJ1-1,CASSLTGAEAFF
-,TRBV6-2/TRBV6-3,TRBJ1-1,CASSYAGQGNTEAFF
-,TRBV29-1,TRBJ1-5,CSVRTGDEINQPQHF
-,TRBV7-2,TRBJ2-1,CASSFGNYNEQFF
-,TRBV12-3/TRBV12-4,TRBJ2-5,CASSRQGEETQYF
few,TRBV6-1,TRBJ1-6,CASSALFSGQGQSPLHF
-,TRBV5-4,TRBJ2-3,CASRVDSQSTDTQYF
-,TRBV3-1/TRBV3-2,TRBJ1-2,CASSPRTGDGYTF
-,TRBV5-1,TRBJ1-3,CASSLPSDGNTIYF
once,TRBV6-6,TRBJ1-2,CASSYSVGVTLGGYTF
-,TRBV4-2,TRBJ1-4,CVSSQDGVGSATNEKLFF
few,TRBV7-3,TRBJ1-6,CASSPGGGNSPLHF
-,TRBV5-1,TRBJ2-2,CASSLPGAGELFF
-,TRBV6-6,TRBJ2-5,CASSQTPGTGVGKTQYF
-,TRBV4-3,TRBJ1-6,CASSQDYRTSYNSPLHF
-,TRBV24-1,TRBJ2-1,CATSEPTGSNEQFF
-,TRBV11-2,TRBJ1-1,CASSPRGPVNTEAFF
-,TRBV19,TRBJ2-3,CASSIGDSSTDTQYF
-,TRBV28,TRBJ1-1,CASSLQGWTEAFF
-,TRBV27,TRBJ2-2,CASRPTGTENTGELFF
-,TRBV5-6,TRBJ1-2,CASSTQTGAGGYTF
-,TRBV20-1,TRBJ2-7,CSARATGEQYF
-,TRBV9,TRBJ2-5,CASSVDSQETQYF
-,TRBV5-4,TRBJ2-2,CASRREHTGELFF
-,TRBV14,TRBJ1-1,CASSVQGKTEAFF
-,TRBV7-9,TRBJ2-5,CASSLDRSQETQYF
-,TRBV2,TRBJ2-2,CASSERQINTGELFF
-,TRBV7-8,TRBJ1-6,CASSPAGGSPLHF
-,TRBV28,TRBJ2-3,CASSSAGDTDTQYF